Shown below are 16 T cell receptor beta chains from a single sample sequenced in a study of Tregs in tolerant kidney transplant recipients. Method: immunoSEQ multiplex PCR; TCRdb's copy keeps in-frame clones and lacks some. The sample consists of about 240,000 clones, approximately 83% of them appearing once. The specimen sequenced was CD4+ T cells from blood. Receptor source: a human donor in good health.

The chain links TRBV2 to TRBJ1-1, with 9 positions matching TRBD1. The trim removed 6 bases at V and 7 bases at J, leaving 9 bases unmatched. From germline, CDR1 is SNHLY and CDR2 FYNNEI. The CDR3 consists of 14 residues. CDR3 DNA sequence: TGTGCCAGCAGGGACAGGGGCTACTTAATTGAAGCTTTCTTT. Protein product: CASRDRGYLIEAFF. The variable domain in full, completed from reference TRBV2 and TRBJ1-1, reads EPEVTQTPSHQVTQMGQEVILRCVPISNHLYFYWYRQILGQKVEFLVSFYNNEISEKSEIFDDQFSVERPDGSNFTLKIRSTKLEDSAMYFCASRDRGYLIEAFFGQGTRLTVV.

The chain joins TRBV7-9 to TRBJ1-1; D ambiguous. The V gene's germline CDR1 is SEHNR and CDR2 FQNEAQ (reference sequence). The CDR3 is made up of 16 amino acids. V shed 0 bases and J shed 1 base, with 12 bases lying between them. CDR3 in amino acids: CASSLAALRKNTEAFF. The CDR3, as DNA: TGTGCCAGCAGCTTAGCAGCCCTCCGAAAGAACACTGAAGCTTTCTTT.

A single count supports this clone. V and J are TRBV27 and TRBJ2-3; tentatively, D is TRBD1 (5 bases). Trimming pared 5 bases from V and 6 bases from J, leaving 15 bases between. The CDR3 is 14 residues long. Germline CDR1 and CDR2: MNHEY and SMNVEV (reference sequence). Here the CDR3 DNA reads TGTGCCAGCAGTATTCGACAGTCCGGGGATACGCAGTATTTT. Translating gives CASSIRQSGDTQYF.

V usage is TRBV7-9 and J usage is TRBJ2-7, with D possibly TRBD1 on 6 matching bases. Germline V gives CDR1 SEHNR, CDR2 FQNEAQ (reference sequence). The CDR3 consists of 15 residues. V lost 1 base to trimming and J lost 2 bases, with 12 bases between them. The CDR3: CASSLGTGTAYEQYF. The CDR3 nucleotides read TGTGCCAGCAGCTTAGGAACAGGGACGGCCTACGAGCAGTACTTC.

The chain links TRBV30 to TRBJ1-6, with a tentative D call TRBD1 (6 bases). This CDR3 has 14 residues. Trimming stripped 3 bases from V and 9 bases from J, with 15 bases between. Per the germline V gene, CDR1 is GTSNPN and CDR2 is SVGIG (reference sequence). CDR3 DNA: TGTGCCTGGAGAGGGGGACCCGGTGGTTCACCCCTCCACTTT. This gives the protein CAWRGGPGGSPLHF.

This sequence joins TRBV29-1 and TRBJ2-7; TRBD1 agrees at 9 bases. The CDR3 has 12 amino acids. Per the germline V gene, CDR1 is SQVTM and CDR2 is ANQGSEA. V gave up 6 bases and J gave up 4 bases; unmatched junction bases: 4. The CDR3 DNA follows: TGCAGCGTGGCGGACAGGGGATACGAGCAGTACTTC. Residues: CSVADRGYEQYF.

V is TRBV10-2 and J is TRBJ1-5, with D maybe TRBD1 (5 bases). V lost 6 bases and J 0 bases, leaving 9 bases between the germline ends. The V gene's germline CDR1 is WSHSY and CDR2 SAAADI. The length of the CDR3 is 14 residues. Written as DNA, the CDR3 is TGCGCCAGCAGAGACAGATATAGCAATCAGCCCCAGCATTTT. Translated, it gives CASRDRYSNQPQHF.

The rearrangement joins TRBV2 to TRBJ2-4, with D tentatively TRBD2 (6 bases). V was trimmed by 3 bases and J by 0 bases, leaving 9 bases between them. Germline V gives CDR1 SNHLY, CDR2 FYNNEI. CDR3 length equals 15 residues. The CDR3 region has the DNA TGTGCCAGCAGTGATGTTAGCGGAGCCAAAAACATTCAGTACTTC. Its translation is CASSDVSGAKNIQYF.

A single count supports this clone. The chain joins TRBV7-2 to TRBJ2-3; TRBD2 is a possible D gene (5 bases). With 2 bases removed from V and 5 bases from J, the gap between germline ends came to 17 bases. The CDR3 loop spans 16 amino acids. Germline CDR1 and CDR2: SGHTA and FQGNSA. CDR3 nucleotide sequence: TGTGCCAGCAGCTTATCCCCCCGACTACCCAAAGATACGCAGTATTTT. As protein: CASSLSPRLPKDTQYF.

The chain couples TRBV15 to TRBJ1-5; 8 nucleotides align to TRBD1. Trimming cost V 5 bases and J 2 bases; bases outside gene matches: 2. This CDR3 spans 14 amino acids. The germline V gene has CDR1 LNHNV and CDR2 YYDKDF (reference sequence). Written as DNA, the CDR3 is TGTGCCACCAGCGGGACAGGTGGCAATCAGCCCCAGCATTTT. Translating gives CATSGTGGNQPQHF.

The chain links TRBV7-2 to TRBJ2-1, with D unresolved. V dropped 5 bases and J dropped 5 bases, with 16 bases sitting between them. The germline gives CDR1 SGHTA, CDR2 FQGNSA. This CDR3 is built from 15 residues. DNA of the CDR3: TGTGCCAGCAGCCCCCGCCAGGCCTCGGACAATGAGCAGTTCTTC. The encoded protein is CASSPRQASDNEQFF. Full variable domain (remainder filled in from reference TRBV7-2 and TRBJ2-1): GAGVSQSPSNKVTEKGKDVELRCDPISGHTALYWYRQSLGQGLEFLIYFQGNSAPDKSGLPSDRFSAERTGGSVSTLTIQRTQQEDSAVYLCASSPRQASDNEQFFGPGTRLTVL.

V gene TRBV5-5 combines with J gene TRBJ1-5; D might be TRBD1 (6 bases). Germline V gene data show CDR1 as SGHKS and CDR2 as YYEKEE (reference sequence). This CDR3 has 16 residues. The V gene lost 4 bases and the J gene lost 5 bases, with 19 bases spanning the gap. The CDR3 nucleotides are TGTGCCAGCAGCCGAGACGCGGGGGCGGCTGATCAGCCCCAGCATTTT. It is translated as CASSRDAGAADQPQHF.

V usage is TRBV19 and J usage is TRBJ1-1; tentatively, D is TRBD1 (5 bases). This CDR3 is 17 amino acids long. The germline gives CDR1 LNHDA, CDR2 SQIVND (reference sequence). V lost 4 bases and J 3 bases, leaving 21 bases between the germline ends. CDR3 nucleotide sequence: TGTGCCAGTAGTACACGAGGGGATTTCGGGGTTGACACTGAAGCTTTCTTT. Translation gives CASSTRGDFGVDTEAFF.

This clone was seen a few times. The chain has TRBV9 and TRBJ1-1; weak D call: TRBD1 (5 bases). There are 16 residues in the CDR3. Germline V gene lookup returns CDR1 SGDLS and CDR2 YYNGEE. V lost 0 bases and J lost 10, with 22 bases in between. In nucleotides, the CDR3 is TGTGCCAGCAGCGTAGCGCCAAATAGGGGCCTCGAGGGAGCTTTCTTT. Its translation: CASSVAPNRGLEGAFF.

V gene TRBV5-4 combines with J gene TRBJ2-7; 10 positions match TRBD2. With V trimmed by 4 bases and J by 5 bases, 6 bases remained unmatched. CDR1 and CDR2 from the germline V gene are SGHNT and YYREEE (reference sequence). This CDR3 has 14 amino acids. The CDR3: CASSRSLAGDEQYF. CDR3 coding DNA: TGTGCCAGCAGCCGGAGCCTAGCGGGAGACGAGCAGTACTTC.

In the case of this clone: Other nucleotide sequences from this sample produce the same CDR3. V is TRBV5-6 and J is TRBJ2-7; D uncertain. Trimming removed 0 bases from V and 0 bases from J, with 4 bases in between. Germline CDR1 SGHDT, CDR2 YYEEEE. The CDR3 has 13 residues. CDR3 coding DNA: TGTGCCAGCAGCTTGGGATTCTCCTACGAGCAGTACTTC. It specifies CASSLGFSYEQYF.